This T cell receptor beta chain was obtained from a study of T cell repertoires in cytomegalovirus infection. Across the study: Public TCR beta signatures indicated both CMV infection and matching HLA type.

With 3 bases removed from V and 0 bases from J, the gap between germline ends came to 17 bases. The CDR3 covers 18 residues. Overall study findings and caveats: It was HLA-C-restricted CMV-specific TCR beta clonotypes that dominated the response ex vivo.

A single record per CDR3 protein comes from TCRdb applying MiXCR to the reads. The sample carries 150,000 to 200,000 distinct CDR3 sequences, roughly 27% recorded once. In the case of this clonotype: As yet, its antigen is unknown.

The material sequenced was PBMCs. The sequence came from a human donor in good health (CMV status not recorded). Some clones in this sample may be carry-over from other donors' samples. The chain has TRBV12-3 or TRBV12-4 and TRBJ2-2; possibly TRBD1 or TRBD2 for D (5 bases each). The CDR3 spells CASSFWMGTDTNTGELFF. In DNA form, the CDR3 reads TGTGCCAGCAGTTTTTGGATGGGGACGGACACGAACACCGGGGAGCTGTTTTTT.